The following is a TCR beta chain sequence with its context. The sequenced fragment ends 3 residues before the CDR3 boundary, so the rest is inferred from the germline J gene. This specimen belongs to a study of T cells in women clearing cervical HPV infection. TCR beta CDR3 amplified by multiplex PCR from approximately 1,100 ng genomic DNA. Here immunoSEQ multiplex PCR was the method, and the copy in TCRdb shows in-frame clones only, minus some. The sample table includes roughly 50,000 clones. After removal of 2 bases from V and 8 bases from J, the junction contained 15 bases not matched to a gene. There are 18 residues in the CDR3. Per the germline V gene, CDR1 is DFQATT and CDR2 is SNEGSKA (reference sequence).

The sequencing sample was made of blood buffy coat. The receptor's source is a woman aged 18-70 years with a cervical HPV16 infection that either progressed to CIN3+ or cleared (not recorded which). V and J are TRBV20-1 and TRBJ1-4; 12 bases are shared with TRBD1. CDR3 in amino acids: CSARTTGTGGDRAEKLFF. Incomplete CDR3 DNA: TGCAGTGCTAGAACCACCGGGACAGGGGGCGACAGAGCCGAAAAA.